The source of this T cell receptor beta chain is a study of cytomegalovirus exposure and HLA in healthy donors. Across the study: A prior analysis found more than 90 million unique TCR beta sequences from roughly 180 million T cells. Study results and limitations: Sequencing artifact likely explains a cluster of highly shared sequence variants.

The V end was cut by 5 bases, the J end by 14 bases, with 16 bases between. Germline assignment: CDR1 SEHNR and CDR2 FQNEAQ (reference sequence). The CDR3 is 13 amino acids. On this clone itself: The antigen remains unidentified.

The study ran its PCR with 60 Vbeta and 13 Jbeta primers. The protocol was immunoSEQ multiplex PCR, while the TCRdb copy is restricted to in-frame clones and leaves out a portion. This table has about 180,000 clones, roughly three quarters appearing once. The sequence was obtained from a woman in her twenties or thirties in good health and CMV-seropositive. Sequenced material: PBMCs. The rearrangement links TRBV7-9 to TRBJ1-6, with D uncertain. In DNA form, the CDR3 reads TGTGCCAGCAGCCACCTGCGGGCCCCGGCCCTCCACTTT. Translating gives CASSHLRAPALHF.